This T cell receptor (beta chain) was sequenced during a study of T cells in Graves' hyperthyroidism and ophthalmopathy. It was RNA transcripts that yielded the amplified TCR beta CDR3 regions. Carried out on the TCR CDR3, a first-round RT-PCR used the HTBI primer set. Each CDR3 protein gets one entry after TCRdb re-called the multiplex PCR reads with MiXCR. Of fewer than 250,000 distinct CDR3 sequences in the sample, 15% to 20% were seen once. The CDR3 runs 16 residues. With 2 bases clipped from V and 4 bases from J, the junction kept 12 bases outside the gene matches. Germline assignment: CDR1 DFQATT and CDR2 SNEGSKA (reference sequence). Study results and limitations: A model of 13 V-J features distinguished ophthalmopathy from stable hyperthyroidism.

Turning to this clonotype: What it binds is not known.

This sequence joins TRBV20-1 and TRBJ2-7, with 9 bases identical to TRBD1. Sample: blood. The clonotype was recovered from a man in his fifties with Graves' hyperthyroidism. The CDR3 is CSARIPTGTGPYEQYF. Here the CDR3 DNA reads TGCAGTGCTAGAATCCCAACCGGGACAGGGCCGTACGAGCAGTACTTC.